The rows below give T cell receptor beta chains drawn from one sample of a study of T cells in Graves' hyperthyroidism and ophthalmopathy. TCRdb reprocessed the multiplex PCR reads via MiXCR and lists one record per CDR3 protein. Here the sample spans fewer than 450,000 distinct CDR3 sequences, approximately 14% being singletons. Sequenced input: blood. The receptors stem from a woman aged 55-70 years with Graves' ophthalmopathy. The CDR3 runs from the conserved cysteine through the conserved F or W. Only part of the rows carry a size: once, few, many, or a class if the clone is expanded.

j_call v_call clone_size cdr3_aa
TRBJ2-5 TRBV3-1 few CASSPGQPPGETQYF
TRBJ2-7 TRBV15 many CATSSYRYEQYF
TRBJ1-1 TRBV6-6 many CASSYYGTEAFF
TRBJ2-1 TRBV29-1 few CSVVKTGGLYEQFF
TRBJ1-2 TRBV29-1 few CSVRRDGNYGYTF
TRBJ1-4 TRBV5-1 few CTSSLVGVNEKLFF
TRBJ2-7 TRBV3-1 many CASNREAGGPPYEQYF
TRBJ2-3 TRBV10-2 many CASTGTDTQYF
TRBJ2-3 TRBV7-9 many CASSSLAGGGDTQYF
TRBJ1-3 TRBV6-1 NA CASSQEGNTIYF
TRBJ1-2 TRBV2 many CASSVQGGYGYTF
TRBJ1-1 TRBV6-1 many CASSGAGAGDTEAFF
TRBJ2-1 TRBV6-2/TRBV6-3 few CASSYPLATYNEQFF
TRBJ1-1 TRBV11-1 many CASSFEGTTEAFF
TRBJ2-2 TRBV19 many CASSSSGTQNTGELFF
TRBJ1-5 TRBV2 many CASTGQGRGQPQHF
TRBJ2-2 TRBV28 many CASSPWPGGNTGELFF
TRBJ2-1 TRBV24-1 many CATSDYGLSGSYNEQFF
TRBJ2-2 TRBV27 many CASSLEIPTRTGELFF
TRBJ2-3 TRBV27 NA CASTPRLAGGTDTQYF
TRBJ1-1 TRBV19 many CASSIAGQLTEAFF
TRBJ2-2 TRBV29-1 few CSVMAGDRTGELFF